This T cell receptor beta chain was captured in a study of human T cells and chemical hapten exposure. As for the study in general: From small differences in pooled library volume came most of the variation in per-sample TCR yields.

Trimming removed 0 bases from V and 1 base from J, with 6 bases in between. CDR1 and CDR2 from the germline V gene are WSHSY and SAAADI. The length of the CDR3 is 14 residues. Time point noted: patch test 2, 6 weeks after DPC sensitization. Described treatment: therapeutic diphenylcyclopropenone sensitization with weekly scalp DPC. Extraction of total RNA was performed on unfractionated whole blood. This clonotype was seen many times. The target antigen is unknown. Notes on the study in general: Expanded TCRs produced significantly more large CDR3 similarity clusters than controls did.

Individual cDNA molecules in this library carried unique molecular identifiers. In TCRdb, the RACE reads were re-called with MiXCR into one record per CDR3 protein. The sample records fewer than 80,000 distinct CDR3 sequences, approximately 10% being singletons. The source material was whole blood, sampled in connection with sensitization to the hapten diphenylcyclopropenone (DPC). This rearrangement joins TRBV10-2 to TRBJ1-1, with D hard to call. The source is a woman between 50 and 59 years old with alopecia areata. Some clones in this sample may be carry-over from other donors' samples. The CDR3 DNA reads as TGCGCCAGCAGTGAGTCGAGGCAGAACACTGAAGCTTTCTTT. This gives the protein CASSESRQNTEAFF.